Detailed here is one T cell receptor (beta chain). Its antigen remains unknown. This sample was taken from a study of cytomegalovirus exposure and HLA in healthy donors. Study-wide results and limits: The CMV antigen specificity of a few CMV-associated chains was confirmed through in vitro analysis.

Germline-derived CDR1 and CDR2 are SGHVS and FNYEAQ. The CDR3 consists of 14 residues. V shed 1 base and J shed 3 bases, with 6 bases lying between them. PCR involved 60 Vbeta and 13 Jbeta primers. Some clones are missing from TCRdb's copy, which holds only in-frame ones; the method was immunoSEQ multiplex PCR. The repertoire holds about 130,000 clones, with more than 60% as singletons. The rearrangement uses TRBV7-6 and TRBJ2-2; TRBD2 might be the D (5 bases). This sequence was found in a woman aged 40 to 50 in good health and CMV-seropositive. The material sequenced was PBMCs. Written as DNA, the CDR3 is TGTGCCAGCAGCTTAGGAGGGTACACCGGGGAGCTGTTTTTT. It specifies CASSLGGYTGELFF. Based on the CDR3 plus reference TRBV7-6 and TRBJ2-2, the full variable domain is GAGVSQSPRYKVTKRGQDVALRCDPISGHVSLYWYRQALGQGPEFLTYFNYEAQQDKSGLPNDRFSAERPEGSISTLTIQRTEQRDSAMYRCASSLGGYTGELFFGEGSRLTVL.